This entry describes one T cell receptor beta chain. Its cognate antigen is unknown. This entry is derived from a study of T cell repertoires in cytomegalovirus infection. Overall study: A matching HLA type, together with CMV infection, was signaled by public TCR beta signatures. Findings and limits, study-wide: Dominating the ex vivo response were HLA-C-restricted CMV-specific TCR beta clonotypes. People with CMV and the relevant HLA were identified by cumulative public TCR beta family frequency.

TCRdb called the reads again in MiXCR, with one record for every CDR3 protein. The sample contains over 200,000 distinct CDR3 sequences, roughly 15% of which appear only once. V was pared by 6 bases and J by 3 bases, with 17 bases between. The CDR3 extends over 14 amino acids. CDR1 DFQATT and CDR2 SNEGSKA come from the germline V gene (reference sequence). The TCR originated in a human donor in good health (CMV status not recorded). Some clones in this sample may be carry-over from other donors' samples. V usage is TRBV20-1 and J usage is TRBJ2-5, with D possibly TRBD1 on 6 matching bases. Material: PBMCs. Here the CDR3 DNA reads TGCAGTGCAGGTCTTCGACAGGCTGAAGAGACCCAGTACTTC. Translating it yields CSAGLRQAEETQYF.